This T cell receptor (beta chain) was identified in a study of beta chain features in type 1 diabetes. As regards this clone: Its matching antigen is unknown.

The germline CDR1 and CDR2 sequences are SGHDN and FVKESK. V lost 4 bases, J lost 0 bases, and 19 bases lay in between. There are 18 residues in the CDR3. Reverse transcribing all isolated RNA meant expressed TCRB transcripts were sequenced. Reads from naive, central memory and regulatory T cell samples averaged around 3.6 million. Here immunoSEQ multiplex PCR was the method, and the copy in TCRdb shows in-frame clones only, minus some. The profile covers about 620,000 clones, with about 14% appearing a single time and approximately 0.087% taken by the ten largest. Notes on the study in general: Fewer junction insertions and more nucleotide deletions appeared in type 1 diabetes patients. For cells with high TCR expression, cDNA sequencing could yield over-representation. There was a moderate but significant shortening of TCRB CDR3s in all four CD4+ subsets of Type 1 diabetes patients.

This TCR was sampled from a man younger than 35 in good health. What was sequenced was naive CD4+ T cells from blood. The chain uses TRBV14 and TRBJ1-3; possible D gene TRBD1, 6 bases. CDR3 coding DNA: TGTGCCAGCAGCCGGACAGCTGCTCTGTTGCCCTCTGGAAACACCATATATTTT. Encoded protein: CASSRTAALLPSGNTIYF.